A single sample gave rise to the 9 T cell receptor beta chains below, sequenced in a study of cytomegalovirus exposure and HLA in healthy donors (dated by TCRdb to about 2017). Receptor libraries were prepared by the immunoSEQ multiplex PCR assay. A mixture of 60 forward primers for TCR Vbeta segments and 13 reverse primers for TCR Jbeta segments was used in the multiplex PCR. What TCRdb holds here is the immuneACCESS table cut down to in-frame rearrangements. Part of the clones is not present; checked against another copy, under half of the missing clones reflect an unresolved V gene, and the others are unexplained. The sample table holds 200,000 to 250,000 clones, of which around nine tenths were seen once. 1% of the sample belongs to the ten largest clones. The specimen was PBMCs. These receptor sequences come from a young woman in good health and CMV-seronegative.

The chain links TRBV7-6 to TRBJ1-3; no definite D call. This CDR3 spans 13 amino acids. Trimming cost V 1 base and J 3 bases, with 4 bases left between them. In germline, CDR1 is SGHVS, CDR2 FNYEAQ. The CDR3 region is CASSLDGGNTIYF. CDR3 nucleotide sequence: TGTGCCAGCAGCTTAGACGGTGGAAACACCATATATTTT.

The CDR3 nucleotides read TGTGCCAGCAGCGACGACAGGGTTCAAGAGACCCAGTACTTC. Translating gives CASSDDRVQETQYF. The chain couples TRBV7-9 to TRBJ2-5; 7 bases line up with TRBD1. Germline loops: CDR1 SEHNR, CDR2 FQNEAQ (reference sequence). CDR3 length: 14 residues. V was clipped by 5 bases and J by 2 bases; unmatched bases: 5.

This clone was observed a single time. The V gene is TRBV11-1, the J gene TRBJ2-7; 10 bases are a match to TRBD1. The V gene's germline CDR1 is SGHAT and CDR2 FQDESV (reference sequence). The V gene end was trimmed by 6 bases and the J gene end by 1 base; junction bases not matched to a gene: 6. The CDR3 consists of 15 residues. The CDR3 loop reads CASSIGQGGSYEQYF. In nucleotides, the CDR3 is TGTGCCAGCAGTATAGGACAGGGGGGGTCCTACGAGCAGTACTTC. Variable domain in full (rest from reference TRBV11-1 and TRBJ2-7): EAEVAQSPRYKITEKSQAVAFWCDPISGHATLYWYRQILGQGPELLVQFQDESVVDDSQLPKDRFSAERLKGVDSTLKIQPAELGDSAMYLCASSIGQGGSYEQYFGPGTRLTVT.

The J gene is TRBJ1-4, the V gene TRBV6-6, with 9 bases identical to TRBD1. With 4 bases clipped from V and 8 bases from J, the junction kept 5 bases outside the gene matches. The CDR3 is 14 amino acids. CDR1 is MNHNY and CDR2 is SVGAGI in the germline V gene (reference sequence). The CDR3 DNA sequence: TGTGCCAGCAGTTGGGACAGGGTTTTGGAAAAACTGTTTTTT. Its translation: CASSWDRVLEKLFF.

This clone was seen only a few times. An end of the junction differs from the germline gene, which may be a read error. Other nucleotide sequences in the sample specify the same CDR3. The rearrangement joins TRBV11-2 to TRBJ1-1, with D unclear. Germline V gives CDR1 SGHAT, CDR2 FQNNGV. This CDR3 is built from 16 residues. CDR3 in DNA: TGTGCTAGCAGCTTAGATCACCAGGTACTGAACACTGAAGCTTTCTTT. As protein: CASSLDHQVLNTEAFF.

This clone was counted a single time. The chain carries TRBV7-2 and TRBJ2-1, with 9 nucleotides matching TRBD2. The CDR3 runs 15 residues. Looked up from germline, CDR1 is SGHTA and CDR2 is FQGNSA. V trimming: 5 bases; J trimming: 4 bases; junction bases outside the gene matches: 6. CDR3 nucleotides: TGTGCCAGCAGCCCGACTAGCGGCAAATACAATGAGCAGTTCTTC. Translating gives CASSPTSGKYNEQFF.

In its sample, this clone was seen a few times. V and J are TRBV4-1 and TRBJ2-1; the match to TRBD2 covers 9 bases. Per germline, CDR1 MGHRA and CDR2 YSYEKL. The V and J ends lost 0 bases and 8 bases, in that order; junction bases with no gene match: 11. This CDR3 has 17 amino acids. As DNA, the CDR3 is TGCGCCAGCAGCCAAGATTGGAGTAGCGGGAGTCTAGATGAGCAGTTCTTC. It is translated as CASSQDWSSGSLDEQFF.

The chain joins TRBV11-3 to TRBJ2-1; D unclear. V gave up 0 bases and J gave up 3 bases, with 9 bases separating them. Germline CDR1 is SGHNT and CDR2 is YENEEA. This CDR3 is 15 amino acids long. The DNA for the CDR3 is TGTGCCAGCAGCTTAGAGGTACTCCTCTACAATGAGCAGTTCTTC. This codes for CASSLEVLLYNEQFF.

The rearrangement links TRBV6-5 to TRBJ2-1, with TRBD2 matching 9 bases. The J segment lost 4 bases and the V segment lost 3 bases, leaving 4 bases of the junction unmatched. The CDR3 loop spans 15 amino acids. Germline V lookup: CDR1 MNHEY, CDR2 SVGAGI. The CDR3 loop reads CASSYSSGAYNEQFF. The CDR3 nucleotides read TGTGCCAGCAGTTATTCTAGCGGGGCTTACAATGAGCAGTTCTTC.